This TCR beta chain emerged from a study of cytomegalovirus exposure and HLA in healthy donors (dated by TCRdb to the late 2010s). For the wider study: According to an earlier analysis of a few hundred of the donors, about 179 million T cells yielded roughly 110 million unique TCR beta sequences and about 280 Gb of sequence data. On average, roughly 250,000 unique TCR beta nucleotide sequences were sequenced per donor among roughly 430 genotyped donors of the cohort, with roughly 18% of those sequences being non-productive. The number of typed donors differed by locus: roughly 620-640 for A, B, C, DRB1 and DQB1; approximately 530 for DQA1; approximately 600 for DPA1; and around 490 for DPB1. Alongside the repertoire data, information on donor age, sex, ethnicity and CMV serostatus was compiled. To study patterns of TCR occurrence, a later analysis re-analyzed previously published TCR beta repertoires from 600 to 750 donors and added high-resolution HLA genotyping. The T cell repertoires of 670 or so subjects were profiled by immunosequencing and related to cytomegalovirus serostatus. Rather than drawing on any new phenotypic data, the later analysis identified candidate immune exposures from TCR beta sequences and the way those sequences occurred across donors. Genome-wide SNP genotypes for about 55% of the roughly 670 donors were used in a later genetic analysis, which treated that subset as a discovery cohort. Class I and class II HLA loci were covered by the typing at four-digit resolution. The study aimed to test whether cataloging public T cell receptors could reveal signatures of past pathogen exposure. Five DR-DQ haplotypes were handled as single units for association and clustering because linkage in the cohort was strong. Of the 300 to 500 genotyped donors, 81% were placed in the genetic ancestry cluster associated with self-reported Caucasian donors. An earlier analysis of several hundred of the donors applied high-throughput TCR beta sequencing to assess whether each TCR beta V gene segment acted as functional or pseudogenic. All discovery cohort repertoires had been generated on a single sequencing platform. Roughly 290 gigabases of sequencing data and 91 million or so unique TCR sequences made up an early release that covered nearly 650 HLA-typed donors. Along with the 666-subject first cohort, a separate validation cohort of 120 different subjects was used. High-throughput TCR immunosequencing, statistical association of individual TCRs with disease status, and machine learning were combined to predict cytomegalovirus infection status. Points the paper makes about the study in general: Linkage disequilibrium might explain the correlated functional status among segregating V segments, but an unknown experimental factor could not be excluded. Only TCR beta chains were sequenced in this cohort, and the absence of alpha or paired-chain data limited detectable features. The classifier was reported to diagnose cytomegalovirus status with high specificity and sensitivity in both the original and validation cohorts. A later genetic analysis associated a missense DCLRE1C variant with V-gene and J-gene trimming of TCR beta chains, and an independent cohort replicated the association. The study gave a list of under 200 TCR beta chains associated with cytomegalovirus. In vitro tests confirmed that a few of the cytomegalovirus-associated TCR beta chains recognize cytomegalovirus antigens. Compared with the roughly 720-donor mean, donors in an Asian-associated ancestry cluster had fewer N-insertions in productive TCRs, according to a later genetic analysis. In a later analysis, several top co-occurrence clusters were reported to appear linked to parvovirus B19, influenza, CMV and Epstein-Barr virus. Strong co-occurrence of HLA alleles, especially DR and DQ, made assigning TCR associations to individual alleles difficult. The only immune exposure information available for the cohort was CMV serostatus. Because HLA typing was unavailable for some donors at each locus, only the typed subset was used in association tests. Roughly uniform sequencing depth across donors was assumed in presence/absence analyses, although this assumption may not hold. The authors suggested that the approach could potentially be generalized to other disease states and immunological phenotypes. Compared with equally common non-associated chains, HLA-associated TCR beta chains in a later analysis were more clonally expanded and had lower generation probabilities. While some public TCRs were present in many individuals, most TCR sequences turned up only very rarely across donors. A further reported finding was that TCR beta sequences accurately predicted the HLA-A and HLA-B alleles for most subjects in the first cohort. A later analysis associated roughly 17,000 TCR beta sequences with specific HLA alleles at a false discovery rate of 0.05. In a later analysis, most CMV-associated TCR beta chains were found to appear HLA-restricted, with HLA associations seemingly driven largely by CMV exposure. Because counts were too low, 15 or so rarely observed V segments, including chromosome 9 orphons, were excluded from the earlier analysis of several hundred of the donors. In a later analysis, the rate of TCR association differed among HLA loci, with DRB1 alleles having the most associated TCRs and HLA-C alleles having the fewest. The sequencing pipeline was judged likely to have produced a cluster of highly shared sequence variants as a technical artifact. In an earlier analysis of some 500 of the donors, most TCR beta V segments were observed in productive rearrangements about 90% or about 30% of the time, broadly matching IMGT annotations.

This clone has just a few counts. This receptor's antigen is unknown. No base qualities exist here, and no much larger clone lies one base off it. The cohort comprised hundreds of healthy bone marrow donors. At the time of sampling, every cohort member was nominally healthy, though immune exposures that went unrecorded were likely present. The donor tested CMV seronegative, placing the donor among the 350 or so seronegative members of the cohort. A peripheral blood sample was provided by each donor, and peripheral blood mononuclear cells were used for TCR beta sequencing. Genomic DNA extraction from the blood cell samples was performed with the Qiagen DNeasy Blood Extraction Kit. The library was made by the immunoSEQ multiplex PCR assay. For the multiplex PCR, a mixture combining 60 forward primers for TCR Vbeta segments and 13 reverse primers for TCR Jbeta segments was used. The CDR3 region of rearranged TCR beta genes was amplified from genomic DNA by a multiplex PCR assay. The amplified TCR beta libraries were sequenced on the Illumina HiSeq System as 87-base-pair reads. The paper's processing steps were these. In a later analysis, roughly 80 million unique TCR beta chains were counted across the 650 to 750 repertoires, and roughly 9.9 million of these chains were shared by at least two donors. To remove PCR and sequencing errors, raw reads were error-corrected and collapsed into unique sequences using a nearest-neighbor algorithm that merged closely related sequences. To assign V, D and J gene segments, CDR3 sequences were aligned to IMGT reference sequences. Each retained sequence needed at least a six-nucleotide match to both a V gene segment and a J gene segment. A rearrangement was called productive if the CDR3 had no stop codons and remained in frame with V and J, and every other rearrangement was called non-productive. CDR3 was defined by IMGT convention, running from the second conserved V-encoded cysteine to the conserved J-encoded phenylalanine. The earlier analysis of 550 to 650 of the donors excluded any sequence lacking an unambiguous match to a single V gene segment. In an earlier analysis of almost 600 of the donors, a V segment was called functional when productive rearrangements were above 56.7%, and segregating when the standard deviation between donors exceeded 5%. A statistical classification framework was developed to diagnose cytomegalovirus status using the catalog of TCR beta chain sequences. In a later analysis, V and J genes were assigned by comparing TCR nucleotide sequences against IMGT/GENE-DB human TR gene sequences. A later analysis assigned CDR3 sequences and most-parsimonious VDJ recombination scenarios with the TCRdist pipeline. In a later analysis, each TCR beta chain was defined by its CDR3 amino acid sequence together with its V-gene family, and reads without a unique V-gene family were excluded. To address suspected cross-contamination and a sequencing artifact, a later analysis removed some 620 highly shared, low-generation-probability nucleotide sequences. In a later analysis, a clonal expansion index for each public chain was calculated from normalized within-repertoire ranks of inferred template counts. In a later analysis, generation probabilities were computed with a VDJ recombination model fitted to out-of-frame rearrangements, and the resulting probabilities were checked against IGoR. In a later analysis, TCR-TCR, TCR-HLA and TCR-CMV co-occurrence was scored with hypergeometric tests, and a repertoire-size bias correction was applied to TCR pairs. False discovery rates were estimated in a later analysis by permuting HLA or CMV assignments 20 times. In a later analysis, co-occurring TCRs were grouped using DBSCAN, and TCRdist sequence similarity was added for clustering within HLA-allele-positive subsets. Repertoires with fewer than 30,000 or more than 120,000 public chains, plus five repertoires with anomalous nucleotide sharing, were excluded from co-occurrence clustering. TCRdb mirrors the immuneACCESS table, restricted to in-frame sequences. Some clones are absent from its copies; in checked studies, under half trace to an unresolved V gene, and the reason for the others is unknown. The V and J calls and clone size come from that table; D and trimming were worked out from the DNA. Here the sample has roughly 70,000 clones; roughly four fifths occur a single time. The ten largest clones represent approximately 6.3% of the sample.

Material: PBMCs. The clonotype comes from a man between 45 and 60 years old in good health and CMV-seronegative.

The base sequence is TGCGCCAGCAGCCGACAAGTGGGCCAGGGGGGCTCGAACATTCAGTACTTC. The encoded protein is CASSRQVGQGGSNIQYF. Here the chain combines TRBV4-1 and TRBJ2-4, with TRBD1 tentatively as D gene (7 bases match). V is reduced by 4 bases and J by 7 bases, leaving a spacing of 23 bases between them. From its cysteine to its phenylalanine, the CDR3 spans 17 amino acids. Of all the DNA, just the CDR3 is kept, 51 bases in frame from base 1. The germline V gene supplies CDR1 MGHRA and CDR2 YSYEKL.